This is a list of T cell receptor beta chains from one sample in a study of OX40 agonist ivuxolimab in advanced cancers. Only in-frame clones appear in the TCRdb table, and some are missing; sequencing was by immunoSEQ multiplex PCR. Of just over 60,000 clones in the sample, roughly 90% were seen once. The source was CD4+ or CD8+ T cells sorted from blood, collected in a trial of the OX40 agonist ivuxolimab. The receptor source for this set is an adult with an advanced solid tumor such as melanoma, head and neck, liver or kidney cancer. Both conserved end residues are part of each CDR3. A D gene is named only where the DNA matches it firmly. The size field is filled for only some rows; it gives once, few, many or a size class.

V	J	size	D	CDR3	DNA
TRBV5-1	TRBJ1-1	once	TRBD1	CASSPTGVGTEAFF	TGCGCCAGCAGCCCGACAGGGGTCGGCACTGAAGCTTTCTTT
TRBV6-1	TRBJ1-1	-	-	CASSDRHIGNTEAFF	TGTGCCAGCAGTGACAGACACATAGGGAACACTGAAGCTTTCTTT
TRBV27	TRBJ2-7	-	-	CASRDSLAKNEQYF	TGTGCCAGCAGAGATTCGTTGGCGAAGAACGAGCAGTACTTC
TRBV6-1	TRBJ2-7	-	-	CASSRSSYEQYF	TGTGCCAGCAGCCGAAGCTCCTACGAGCAGTACTTC
TRBV2	TRBJ2-1	-	TRBD1	CASGRDSFWNEQFF	TGTGCCAGCGGCCGGGACAGCTTTTGGAATGAGCAGTTCTTC
TRBV27	TRBJ2-5	-	-	CASSPLGLEETQYF	TGTGCCAGCAGTCCTCTAGGCTTGGAAGAGACCCAGTACTTC
TRBV7-9	TRBJ1-2	once	TRBD1	CASSQDRGYGYTF	TGTGCCAGCAGCCAAGACAGGGGCTATGGCTACACCTTC
TRBV28	TRBJ2-7	-	-	CASNSWAFNSYEQYF	TGTGCCAGCAACTCTTGGGCTTTCAACTCCTACGAGCAGTACTTC
TRBV19	TRBJ1-1	-	-	CASRGNTEAFF	TGTGCCAGTAGGGGGAACACTGAAGCTTTCTTT
TRBV7-9	TRBJ2-1	-	TRBD2	CASSRGVDEQFF	TGTGCCAGCAGCCGGGGGGTCGATGAGCAGTTCTTC
TRBV10-3	TRBJ2-1	-	TRBD2	CAISGSSGGTFSYNEQFF	TGTGCCATCAGTGGGAGTAGCGGGGGGACCTTCTCCTACAATGAGCAGTTCTTC
TRBV6-6	TRBJ2-7	once	-	CASSLYVYEQYF	TGTGCCAGCAGCCTCTACGTCTACGAGCAGTACTTC
TRBV30	TRBJ1-1	-	-	CAWSYGAEAFF	TGTGCCTGGAGTTACGGGGCTGAAGCTTTCTTT
TRBV6-4	TRBJ2-5	-	-	CASPRLAGECRPPKETQYF	TGTGCCAGCCCTCGGTTGGCGGGTGAATGTAGGCCTCCCAAAGAGACCCAGTACTTC
TRBV27	TRBJ2-2	-	-	CASSTGSARDTGELFF	TGTGCCAGCTCCACAGGGTCGGCGCGAGACACCGGGGAGCTGTTTTTT
TRBV18	TRBJ2-3	-	-	CATLRASEDTQYF	TGTGCCACGCTTAGGGCTAGCGAAGATACGCAGTATTTT
TRBV28	TRBJ2-2	-	-	CASRSPGAGGELFF	TGTGCCAGCAGATCCCCGGGCGCGGGCGGGGAGCTGTTTTTT
TRBV5-1	TRBJ2-1	-	-	CASSSRDGNEQFF	TGCGCCAGCAGCTCCAGGGACGGCAATGAGCAGTTCTTC
TRBV9	TRBJ2-2	-	-	CASTRPSTGELFF	TGTGCCAGCACCCGTCCGAGCACCGGGGAGCTGTTTTTT
TRBV9	TRBJ2-1	-	-	CASGYDGDEQFF	TGTGCCAGCGGGTATGATGGGGATGAGCAGTTCTTC
TRBV5-1	TRBJ2-1	-	-	CASSYRVTNEQFF	TGCGCCAGCAGCTACAGGGTGACCAATGAGCAGTTCTTC
TRBV6-4	TRBJ1-1	-	TRBD1	CASSDTTGRRLNTEAFF	TGTGCCAGCAGTGACACGACAGGGAGGAGGCTAAACACTGAAGCTTTCTTT